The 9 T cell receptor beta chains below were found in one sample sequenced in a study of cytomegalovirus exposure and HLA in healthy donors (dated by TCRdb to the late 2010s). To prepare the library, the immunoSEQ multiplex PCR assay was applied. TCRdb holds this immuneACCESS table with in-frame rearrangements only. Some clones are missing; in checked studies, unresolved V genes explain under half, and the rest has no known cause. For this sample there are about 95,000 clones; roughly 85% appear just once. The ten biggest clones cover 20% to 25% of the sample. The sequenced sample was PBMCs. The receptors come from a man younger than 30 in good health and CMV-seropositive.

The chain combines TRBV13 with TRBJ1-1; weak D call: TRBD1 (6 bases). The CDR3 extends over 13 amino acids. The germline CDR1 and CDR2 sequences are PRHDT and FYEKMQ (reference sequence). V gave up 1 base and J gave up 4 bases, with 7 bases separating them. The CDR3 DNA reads TGTGCCAGCAGCTTAGACAGGGTCACTGAAGCTTTCTTT. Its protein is CASSLDRVTEAFF. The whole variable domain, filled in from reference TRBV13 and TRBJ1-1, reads AAGVIQSPRHLIKEKRETATLKCYPIPRHDTVYWYQQGPGQDPQFLISFYEKMQSDKGSIPDRFSAQQFSDYHSELNMSSLELGDSALYFCASSLDRVTEAFFGQGTRLTVV.

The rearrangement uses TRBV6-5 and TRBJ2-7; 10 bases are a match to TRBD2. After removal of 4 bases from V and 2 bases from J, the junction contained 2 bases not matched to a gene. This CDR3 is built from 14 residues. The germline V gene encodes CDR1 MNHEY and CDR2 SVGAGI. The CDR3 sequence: CASSLAGGAYEQYF. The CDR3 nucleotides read TGTGCCAGCAGTTTAGCGGGAGGTGCCTACGAGCAGTACTTC.

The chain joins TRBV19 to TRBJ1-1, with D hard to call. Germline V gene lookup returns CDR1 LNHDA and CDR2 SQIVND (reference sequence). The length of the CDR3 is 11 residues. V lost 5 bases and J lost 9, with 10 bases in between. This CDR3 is CASSRHLQAFF. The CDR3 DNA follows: TGTGCCAGTAGTCGCCACTTACAAGCTTTCTTT.

CDR3 DNA sequence: TGTGCCATCAGTGAGAATTGGGGGCAGGATCAGCCCCAGCATTTT. It encodes CAISENWGQDQPQHF. The V and J genes are TRBV10-3 and TRBJ1-5, with D tentatively TRBD1 (6 bases). Trimming pared 2 bases from V and 5 bases from J, leaving 13 bases between. Looked up from germline, CDR1 is ENHRY and CDR2 is SYGVKD. The CDR3 is 15 amino acids.

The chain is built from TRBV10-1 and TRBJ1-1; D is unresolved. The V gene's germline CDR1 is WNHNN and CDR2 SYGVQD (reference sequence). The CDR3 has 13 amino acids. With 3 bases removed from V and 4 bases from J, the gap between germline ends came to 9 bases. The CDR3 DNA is TGCGCCAGCAGTGAAGGAGGGTTCACTGAAGCTTTCTTT. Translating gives CASSEGGFTEAFF.

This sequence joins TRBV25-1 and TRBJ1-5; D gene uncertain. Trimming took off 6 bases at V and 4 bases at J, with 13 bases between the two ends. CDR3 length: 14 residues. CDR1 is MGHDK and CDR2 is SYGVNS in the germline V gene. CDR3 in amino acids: CASSSMGENQPQHF. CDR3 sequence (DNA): TGTGCCAGCAGCTCCATGGGAGAGAATCAGCCCCAGCATTTT.

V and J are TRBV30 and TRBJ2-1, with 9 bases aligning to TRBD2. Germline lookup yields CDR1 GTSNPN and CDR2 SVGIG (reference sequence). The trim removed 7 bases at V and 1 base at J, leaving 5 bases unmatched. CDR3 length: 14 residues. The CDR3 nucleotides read TGTGCCTCAATTAGCGGGAGTTCCTACAATGAGCAGTTCTTC. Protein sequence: CASISGSSYNEQFF.

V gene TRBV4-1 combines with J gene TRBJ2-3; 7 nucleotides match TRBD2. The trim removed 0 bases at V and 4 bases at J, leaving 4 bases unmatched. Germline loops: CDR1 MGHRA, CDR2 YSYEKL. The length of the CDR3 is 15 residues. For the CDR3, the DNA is TGCGCCAGCAGCCAAGACCAGCGGGATGCAGATACGCAGTATTTT. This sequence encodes CASSQDQRDADTQYF.

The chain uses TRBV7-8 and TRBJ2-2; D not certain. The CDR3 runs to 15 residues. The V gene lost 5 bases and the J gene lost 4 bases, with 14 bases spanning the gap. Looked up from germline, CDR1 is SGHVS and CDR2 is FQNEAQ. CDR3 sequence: CASSLGYAATGELFF. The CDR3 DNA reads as TGTGCCAGCAGCCTTGGATACGCGGCCACCGGGGAGCTGTTTTTT.